These 3 T cell receptor beta chains came from one sample sequenced in a study of cytomegalovirus exposure and HLA in healthy donors. In the PCR, 60 Vbeta and 13 Jbeta primers were used. Assay: immunoSEQ multiplex PCR; the TCRdb copy retains only in-frame clones and omits some. The sample gives 150,000 to 200,000 clones, 70% to 80% of which show up once; around 1.5% is in the top ten. Sequencing input: PBMCs. These receptors originate from a man between 40 and 49 years old in good health and CMV-seronegative.

The rearrangement joins TRBV7-2 to TRBJ2-7; no clear D. The length of the CDR3 is 13 residues. The ends were cut back, 2 bases at V and 4 bases at J, with 9 bases in the middle. Germline V gene lookup returns CDR1 SGHTA and CDR2 FQGNSA. The CDR3 reads CASSLPPRYEQYF. CDR3 DNA: TGTGCCAGCAGCTTACCCCCGAGATACGAGCAGTACTTC.

This clone was recorded only once. The chain joins TRBV21-1 to TRBJ2-1; the table names TRBD1, a call not compared with the DNA. TRBV21-1 is a pseudogene locus. This CDR3 is built from 13 residues. For the CDR3, the DNA is TGTGCCATACAGACAGGGCCCTACAATGAGCAGTTCTTC. Translating gives CAIQTGPYNEQFF.

The chain employs TRBV7-2 and TRBJ2-7; the D is unclear. Trimming stripped 6 bases from V and 0 bases from J, with 12 bases between. The CDR3 length is 14 residues. Germline CDR1 is SGHTA and CDR2 is FQGNSA. CDR3 in DNA: TGTGCCAGCAGTACCTTGGGTGACTCCTACGAGCAGTACGTC. It encodes CASSTLGDSYEQYV.